Listed here are 25 T cell receptor beta chains from one sample, sequenced in a study of T cell responses to AZD1222 COVID-19 vaccine. Data came from immunoSEQ multiplex PCR; TCRdb stores just in-frame clones and leaves some out. The sample shows tens of thousands of clones, just under 90% of them seen only once. Source: peripheral blood, taken on day 0 of MenACWY control vaccination. Every receptor here comes from an adult in good health.

This CDR3 reads CATSVDGSEAFF. Here the CDR3 DNA reads TGTGCCACCAGTGTGGACGGGAGTGAAGCTTTCTTT. The chain uses TRBV24-1 and TRBJ1-1, with D unclear. Looked up from germline, CDR1 is KGHDR and CDR2 is SFDVKD. The length of the CDR3 is 12 residues. Trimming removed 5 bases at V and 7 bases at J, with 10 bases between.

The gene calls are TRBV3-1 (or the pseudogene TRBV3-2) and TRBJ2-1; TRBD2 aligns across 8 bases. Unmatched junction bases numbered 8, after V lost 0 bases and J lost 7 bases. The CDR3 sequence is 16 residues long. Germline V gives CDR1 LGHDT, CDR2 YNNKEL (reference sequence). DNA of the CDR3: TGTGCCAGCAGCCAAGATCCGGGGGGGAGGAAAAATGAGCAGTTCTTC. Amino acids: CASSQDPGGRKNEQFF.

This clone was recorded only once. This chain joins TRBV9 and TRBJ2-3; 7 positions match TRBD1. Germline CDR1 SGDLS, CDR2 YYNGEE. The CDR3 totals 15 residues. With 3 bases clipped from V and 10 bases from J, the junction kept 14 bases outside the gene matches. The CDR3 is CASSGGPQGRVPQYF. DNA for the CDR3: TGTGCCAGCAGCGGGGGTCCACAGGGGCGAGTACCGCAGTATTTT.

This clone has only a few counts. The V call is TRBV5-5, the J call TRBJ2-2, with D possibly TRBD1 on 6 matching bases. Germline V gene lookup returns CDR1 SGHKS and CDR2 YYEKEE (reference sequence). There are 17 residues in the CDR3. V lost 2 bases to trimming and J lost 6 bases, with 20 bases between them. The CDR3 region is CASSLVDRSKSPGELFF. The CDR3 coding sequence is TGTGCCAGCAGCTTAGTAGACAGGTCCAAATCGCCCGGGGAGCTGTTTTTT.

To note about this clone: Other DNA sequences in the same sample also yield this CDR3. V and J are TRBV7-2 and TRBJ2-5; D is uncertain. The V gene's germline CDR1 is SGHTA and CDR2 FQGNSA. V gave up 1 base and J gave up 5 bases, with 5 bases separating them. The CDR3 loop spans 12 amino acids. The CDR3, as DNA: TGTGCCAGCAGCTTAGTAAGCGAGACCCAGTACTTC. Encoded protein: CASSLVSETQYF.

The CDR3 DNA reads TGTGCCAGCAGTTTATTGGGGTTAGGCTCACCCCTCCACTTT. Translating gives CASSLLGLGSPLHF. The chain is built from TRBV27 and TRBJ1-6; no reliable D call. Trimming removed 1 base from V and 10 bases from J, with 11 bases in between. The length of the CDR3 is 14 residues. Per the germline V gene, CDR1 is MNHEY and CDR2 is SMNVEV (reference sequence).

This chain uses TRBV3-1 (or the pseudogene TRBV3-2) with TRBJ2-5; D gene unclear. V dropped 1 base and J dropped 1 base, with 7 bases sitting between them. The germline gives CDR1 LGHDT, CDR2 YNNKEL (reference sequence). CDR3 length: 14 amino acids. CDR3 in amino acids: CASSQAGLQETQYF. The CDR3 bases are TGTGCCAGCAGCCAAGCCGGTCTCCAAGAGACCCAGTACTTC.

The chain has TRBV3-1 (or the pseudogene TRBV3-2) and TRBJ2-1, with a weak D call TRBD1 (5 bases). Trimming took 4 bases from V and 2 from J, leaving 15 bases between them. The CDR3 totals 16 residues. Germline loops: CDR1 LGHDT, CDR2 YNNKEL (reference sequence). The CDR3: CASSRPQGCTYNEQFF. The DNA of the CDR3 is TGTGCCAGCAGCCGACCCCAGGGATGTACCTACAATGAGCAGTTCTTC.

The rearrangement joins TRBV5-4 to TRBJ1-1; TRBD1 matches 9 bases. The CDR3 has 18 amino acids. V shed 0 bases and J 3 bases; nucleotides not matched to a gene: 12. Germline CDR1 is SGHNT and CDR2 is YYREEE (reference sequence). CDR3 loop: CASSLALGTGIRDTEAFF. CDR3 sequence (DNA): TGTGCCAGCAGCTTGGCCTTAGGGACAGGGATAAGGGACACTGAAGCTTTCTTT. The whole variable domain, filled in from reference TRBV5-4 and TRBJ1-1, reads ETGVTQSPTHLIKTRGQQVTLRCSSQSGHNTVSWYQQALGQGPQFIFQYYREEENGRGNFPPRFSGLQFPNYSSELNVNALELDDSALYLCASSLALGTGIRDTEAFFGQGTRLTVV.

The chain is built from TRBV18 and TRBJ1-1; D not certain. CDR1 is KGHSH and CDR2 is LQKENI in the germline V gene. Trimming took 6 bases from V and 7 from J, leaving 18 bases between them. The CDR3 is 14 amino acids. CDR3: CASSQTVRPYEAFF. As DNA, the CDR3 is TGTGCCAGCTCCCAAACCGTGCGTCCTTATGAAGCTTTCTTT.

This clone was found once. The gene calls are TRBV7-3 and TRBJ2-1; D call uncertain. Germline CDR1 SGHTA, CDR2 FQGTGA. V shed 1 base and J shed 15 bases, with 4 bases lying between them. The CDR3 spans 9 residues. The CDR3 loop is CASSLKVFF. DNA of the CDR3: TGTGCCAGCAGCTTAAAGGTGTTCTTC.

The chain carries TRBV29-1 and TRBJ1-1; D is undetermined. The CDR3 covers 12 residues. Germline CDR1 is SQVTM and CDR2 is ANQGSEA. Trimming removed 7 bases from V and 0 bases from J, with 9 bases in between. CDR3 region: CSGVTLNTEAFF. The CDR3 DNA sequence: TGCAGCGGTGTGACTCTGAACACTGAAGCTTTCTTT.

The chain recombines TRBV19 with TRBJ2-7, with a weak D call TRBD2 (6 bases). CDR1 and CDR2 (germline): LNHDA, SQIVND (reference sequence). The CDR3 extends over 14 amino acids. V was shortened by 6 bases and J by 1 base, with 13 bases between the two germline ends. The CDR3 loop is CASRVSAGSYEQYF. The CDR3 nucleotides read TGTGCCAGTAGGGTATCGGCGGGATCCTACGAGCAGTACTTC.

This clone was seen only once. Germline and junction disagree at one end, which may indicate a read error. The CDR3 nucleotides read TGTGCCAGCAGCCCGACCGGGGGAACTGTAGCTTTCTTT. Protein sequence: CASSPTGGTVAFF. This chain joins TRBV28 and TRBJ1-1; D possibly corresponds to TRBD1 (5 bases). This CDR3 contains 13 residues. CDR1 is MDHEN and CDR2 is SYDVKM in the germline V gene.

The chain has TRBV19 and TRBJ2-3; weak D call: TRBD1 (6 bases). This CDR3 is 15 amino acids long. Trimming took 3 bases from V and 5 from J, leaving 15 bases between them. Per germline, CDR1 LNHDA and CDR2 SQIVND (reference sequence). CDR3 sequence reads: CASSIGQGNGDTQYF. In nucleotides, the CDR3 is TGTGCCAGTAGTATCGGGCAGGGGAACGGAGATACGCAGTATTTT.

The rearrangement links TRBV9 to TRBJ2-7, with TRBD2 matching 10 bases. The trim removed 0 bases at V and 2 bases at J, leaving 2 bases unmatched. The CDR3 runs 15 residues. Germline CDR1 and CDR2: SGDLS and YYNGEE. The CDR3 spells CASSVGTSGTYEQYF. The DNA of the CDR3 is TGTGCCAGCAGCGTAGGGACTAGCGGCACCTACGAGCAGTACTTC.

The chain recombines TRBV29-1 with TRBJ1-2; D is possibly TRBD1 (5 bases). Germline V gene data show CDR1 as SQVTM and CDR2 as ANQGSEA. The V end lost 3 bases, the J end lost 5 bases, and 10 bases lay between the germline ends. The CDR3 loop spans 12 amino acids. The CDR3 sequence is CSVETVTYGYTF. Written as DNA, the CDR3 is TGCAGCGTTGAGACAGTGACTTATGGCTACACCTTC.

CDR3 sequence (DNA): TGTGCCAGCAGCTTAGCGAACAATAATGGCTACACCTTC. It yields the protein CASSLANNNGYTF. This rearrangement joins TRBV7-8 to TRBJ1-2; D gene ambiguous. V was pared by 0 bases and J by 6 bases, with 8 bases between. This CDR3 region has 13 residues. Germline V gene lookup returns CDR1 SGHVS and CDR2 FQNEAQ.

The CDR3 DNA follows: TGTGCCAGCAGCCTGGACACTAACTATGGCTACACCTTC. This translates into CASSLDTNYGYTF. V gene TRBV13 combines with J gene TRBJ1-2; a possible D gene is TRBD1 (5 bases). Between the trimmed V and J ends, which lost 5 bases and 0 bases, there was a span of 7 bases. CDR3 length: 13 residues. Germline assignment: CDR1 PRHDT and CDR2 FYEKMQ (reference sequence).

The CDR3 nucleotides read TGTGCCTCCCAAACCGGGGGGGGCACAGATACGCAGTATTTT. Amino acid sequence: CASQTGGGTDTQYF. V and J are TRBV9 and TRBJ2-3; the match to TRBD2 covers 8 bases. J gave up 1 base and V 10 bases, and 8 bases lay outside the gene matches. This CDR3 spans 14 amino acids. Germline CDR1 SGDLS, CDR2 YYNGEE.

CDR3 amino acids: CASSQSGAKNEKLFF. CDR3 nucleotide sequence: TGTGCCAGCAGCCAATCTGGGGCTAAGAATGAAAAACTGTTTTTT. The chain uses TRBV16 and TRBJ1-4, with D perhaps matching TRBD1 (5 bases). The CDR3 covers 15 residues. V lost 0 bases and J lost 5, with 10 bases in between. The germline gives CDR1 KGHSY, CDR2 FQNENV.

The CDR3 sequence is CASSQEGVYGYTF. The CDR3 nucleotides are TGCGCCAGCAGCCAAGAGGGGGTCTATGGCTACACCTTC. J is TRBJ1-2 and V is TRBV4-1, with D perhaps matching TRBD1 (5 bases). This CDR3 has 13 amino acids. Trimming left V 0 bases short and J 4 bases short, with 6 bases between. Germline-derived CDR1 and CDR2 are MGHRA and YSYEKL.

The chain couples TRBV6-2 or TRBV6-3 to TRBJ2-1; tentative D call: TRBD2 (6 bases). The CDR3 covers 16 residues. V shed 2 bases and J shed 6 bases, with 17 bases lying between them. CDR1 and CDR2 from the germline V gene are MNHEY and SVGEGT. This chain's CDR3 is CASSYQAGGLTNEQFF. Here the CDR3 DNA reads TGTGCCAGCAGTTACCAAGCGGGTGGTCTAACCAATGAGCAGTTCTTC.

The rearrangement links TRBV5-4 to TRBJ2-2; D might be TRBD1 or TRBD2, each matching 6 bases. Looked up from germline, CDR1 is SGHNT and CDR2 is YYREEE (reference sequence). Trimming stripped 3 bases from V and 9 bases from J, with 18 bases between. The CDR3 runs to 15 residues. This CDR3 is CASSYWLGGRRELFF. The CDR3 coding sequence is TGTGCCAGCAGCTATTGGCTAGGGGGGCGAAGGGAGCTGTTTTTT.

The CDR3 coding sequence is TGCGCCACTACAACGGGACTTATCACAGATACGCAGTATTTT. Protein product: CATTTGLITDTQYF. V usage is TRBV5-1 and J usage is TRBJ2-3; maybe TRBD2 (6 bases). Germline V gene data show CDR1 as SGHRS and CDR2 as YFSETQ. The V and J ends lost 9 bases and 2 bases respectively, with 16 bases between them. The CDR3 runs 14 residues.